This record concerns one T cell receptor beta chain sequence. This sample stems from a study of blood T cell repertoires in COVID-19. About the research overall: Sources were T cells, B-cell-depleted T cells, or PBMCs; the material itself was cDNA or gDNA.

The V segment lost 7 bases and the J segment 4 bases; nucleotides outside the gene matches: 6. The CDR3 runs 13 residues. Sequenced by immunoSEQ multiplex PCR; TCRdb stores in-frame clones only, minus some. The table has about 130,000 clones, over 85% seen once. This receptor was taken from a man between 60 and 70 years old with COVID-19, enrolled during active disease. The chain employs TRBV12-3 or TRBV12-4 and TRBJ2-7; 8 bases map to TRBD1. Sequenced material: peripheral blood. CDR3 region: CASTRTGNYEQYF. The CDR3 DNA reads as TGTGCCAGCACCCGGACAGGGAATTACGAGCAGTACTTC.